This entry lists 18 T cell receptor beta chains sequenced from one sample in a study of cytomegalovirus exposure and HLA in healthy donors. PCR involved 60 Vbeta and 13 Jbeta primers. The repertoire was sequenced with immunoSEQ multiplex PCR; TCRdb's copy has only in-frame clones and lacks some. The data hold about 140,000 clones, with roughly 83% observed a single time. The sample was PBMCs. These receptors were taken from a female donor in good health and CMV-seronegative.

This clone was detected once. CDR3 in amino acids: CASSFIRETQYF. For the CDR3, the DNA is TGTGCCAGCAGTTTCATTCGGGAGACCCAGTACTTC. The chain couples TRBV2 to TRBJ2-5, with no clear D. The CDR3 loop spans 12 amino acids. With 5 bases removed from V and 5 bases from J, the gap between germline ends came to 9 bases. Germline V gives CDR1 SNHLY, CDR2 FYNNEI.

This chain links TRBV7-2 with TRBJ2-7; the D gene is possibly TRBD2 (5 bases). Germline V gene sequence: CDR1 SGHTA, CDR2 FQGNSA. This CDR3 has 13 amino acids. Trimming removed 4 bases at V and 2 bases at J, with 9 bases between. The CDR3 sequence is CASSSARAYEQYF. In DNA form, the CDR3 reads TGTGCCAGCAGCTCCGCGCGGGCCTACGAGCAGTACTTC.

Regarding this clone: Other DNA sequences within the sample encode an identical CDR3. The rearrangement links TRBV5-6 to TRBJ1-4, with unresolved D. The CDR3 totals 11 residues. Trimming pared 2 bases from V and 11 bases from J, leaving 7 bases between. Looked up from germline, CDR1 is SGHDT and CDR2 is YYEEEE. The CDR3: CASSLTGKLFF. The CDR3 DNA reads TGTGCCAGCAGCTTAACGGGGAAACTGTTTTTT.

In its sample, this clone was seen a few times. The sample has other DNA sequences that encode this CDR3 too. The chain uses TRBV29-1 and TRBJ2-7; 9 nucleotides agree with TRBD1. Germline CDR1 and CDR2: SQVTM and ANQGSEA. The CDR3 contains 14 residues. Unmatched junction bases numbered 6, after V lost 6 bases and J lost 0 bases. The CDR3 nucleotides read TGCAGCGTCCTCCGGGACAGGGACTCCTACGAGCAGTACTTC. Protein sequence: CSVLRDRDSYEQYF.

This clone was detected only once. The V call is TRBV19, the J call TRBJ1-2; 7 bases are shared with TRBD1. In germline, CDR1 is LNHDA, CDR2 SQIVND (reference sequence). With 5 bases clipped from V and 1 base from J, the junction kept 10 bases outside the gene matches. The CDR3 extends over 16 amino acids. CDR3 DNA sequence: TGTGCCAGTAGTCCCATCGGACAGGAGAGTAACTATGGCTACACCTTC. Protein product: CASSPIGQESNYGYTF. Supplemented by reference TRBV19 and TRBJ1-2, the full variable domain reads DGGITQSPKYLFRKEGQNVTLSCEQNLNHDAMYWYRQDPGQGLRLIYYSQIVNDFQKGDIAEGYSVSREKKESFPLTVTSAQKNPTAFYLCASSPIGQESNYGYTFGSGTRLTVV.

The V and J genes are TRBV28 and TRBJ1-1; 9 bases agree with TRBD1. Germline CDR1 and CDR2: MDHEN and SYDVKM. CDR3 size: 14 residues. After removal of 5 bases from V and 2 bases from J, the junction contained 3 bases not matched to a gene. CDR3: CASSRQGVNTEAFF. CDR3 in DNA: TGTGCCAGCAGTAGACAGGGGGTAAACACTGAAGCTTTCTTT.

This clone came up a few times. The chain is built from TRBV6-4 and TRBJ2-3; 9 nucleotides line up with TRBD1. Germline V CDR1 and CDR2: MRHNA, SNTAGT. This CDR3 is built from 14 residues. V dropped 8 bases and J dropped 3; count of bases not matched to a gene: 6. The chain's CDR3 is CASSLGTGTDTQYF. The CDR3 DNA sequence: TGTGCCAGCTCTTTAGGGACAGGGACAGATACGCAGTATTTT.

This clone was recorded only once. For the CDR3, the DNA is TGCAGCGTTGAAGAGGCGGCTACCTACGAGCAGTACTTC. Its translation is CSVEEAATYEQYF. The rearrangement links TRBV29-1 to TRBJ2-7; D is unresolved. V was shortened by 0 bases and J by 2 bases, with 8 bases between the two germline ends. This CDR3 has 13 residues. Germline V gives CDR1 SQVTM, CDR2 ANQGSEA.

The rearrangement uses TRBV30 and TRBJ1-5; possibly TRBD1 for D (5 bases). Germline V gene lookup returns CDR1 GTSNPN and CDR2 SVGIG (reference sequence). The CDR3 runs 14 residues. Trimming stripped 1 base from V and 2 bases from J, with 9 bases between. The CDR3 DNA reads as TGTGCCTGGAGTGCATTAGGGGGCAATCAGCCCCAGCATTTT. Protein sequence: CAWSALGGNQPQHF.

CDR3 in DNA: TGTGCCAGCAGTCCCCCACAGGGCACAGGAAACACCATATATTTT. It encodes CASSPPQGTGNTIYF. The chain has TRBV28 and TRBJ1-3; D is possibly TRBD1 (6 bases). CDR1 is MDHEN, CDR2 SYDVKM, per germline. V shed 5 bases and J shed 4 bases, with 15 bases lying between them. The CDR3 runs 15 residues.

This clone occurred once. J is TRBJ2-1 and V is TRBV4-1; 11 bases are shared with TRBD2. CDR1 is MGHRA, CDR2 YSYEKL, per germline. The ends lost 4 bases at V and 7 bases at J; junction bases unmatched: 12. The CDR3 is made up of 17 amino acids. The CDR3 nucleotides are TGCGCCAGCAGCCCCCCTGCTACTAGCGGGGGAGAAAATGAGCAGTTCTTC. Protein product: CASSPPATSGGENEQFF.

The V call is TRBV11-3, the J call TRBJ2-3; 7 bases are shared with TRBD1. The V and J ends lost 1 base and 6 bases, in that order; junction bases with no gene match: 4. Germline CDR1 is SGHNT and CDR2 is YENEEA. This CDR3 contains 14 residues. Written as DNA, the CDR3 is TGTGCCAGCAGCTTAGGCAGGGGGTCGGATACGCAGTATTTT. It is translated as CASSLGRGSDTQYF.

In its sample, this clone was seen once. This chain connects TRBV25-1 to TRBJ2-2; possible D gene TRBD2, 6 bases. V shed 6 bases and J shed 2 bases, with 10 bases lying between them. In germline, CDR1 is MGHDK, CDR2 SYGVNS. CDR3 length equals 14 residues. This CDR3 reads CASSSGLNTGELFF. The CDR3 region has the DNA TGTGCCAGCAGCTCGGGACTTAACACCGGGGAGCTGTTTTTT. The whole variable domain, filled in from reference TRBV25-1 and TRBJ2-2, reads EADIYQTPRYLVIGTGKKITLECSQTMGHDKMYWYQQDPGMELHLIHYSYGVNSTEKGDLSSESTVSRIRTEHFPLTLESARPSHTSQYLCASSSGLNTGELFFGEGSRLTVL.

The chain employs TRBV28 and TRBJ2-7; D gene unclear. This CDR3 is 13 amino acids long. Germline CDR1 and CDR2: MDHEN and SYDVKM. V was trimmed by 2 bases and J by 9 bases, leaving 14 bases between them. The CDR3 DNA reads as TGTGCCAGCAGTTTAGCCAGTTTTGGCGGGCAGTACTTC. This translates into CASSLASFGGQYF.

The genes are TRBV6-6 and TRBJ2-7; no clear D. The CDR3 spans 11 residues. V lost 7 bases and J 5 bases, leaving 9 bases between the germline ends. The germline gives CDR1 MNHNY, CDR2 SVGAGI (reference sequence). The CDR3 reads CASNWANEQYF. CDR3 DNA: TGTGCCAGCAATTGGGCGAACGAGCAGTACTTC.

The chain combines TRBV5-1 with TRBJ1-4; 7 nucleotides agree with TRBD1. This CDR3 is 15 amino acids long. The junction had 7 bases not matched to a gene; V was cut back by 3 bases and J by 5 bases. Per germline, CDR1 SGHRS and CDR2 YFSETQ. CDR3 sequence reads: CASSSGGGSNEKLFF. For the CDR3, the DNA is TGCGCCAGCAGCTCGGGAGGGGGCTCGAATGAAAAACTGTTTTTT.

The chain carries TRBV5-1 and TRBJ2-7; TRBD2 matches 12 bases. The CDR3 spans 14 residues. CDR1 is SGHRS, CDR2 YFSETQ, per germline. The V segment lost 4 bases and the J segment 4 bases; nucleotides outside the gene matches: 3. CDR3 loop: CASSSGTSGYEQYF. The DNA of the CDR3 is TGCGCCAGCAGCAGCGGGACTAGCGGGTACGAGCAGTACTTC.

V usage is TRBV4-3 and J usage is TRBJ2-6; no clear D. V shed 2 bases and J shed 3 bases, with 8 bases lying between them. Germline CDR1 and CDR2: LGHNA and YSLEER. The CDR3 extends over 15 amino acids. CDR3 sequence reads: CASSQRGIGANVLTF. The CDR3 nucleotides read TGCGCCAGCAGCCAAAGAGGAATTGGGGCCAACGTCCTGACTTTC.